The sequence of this T cell receptor beta chain was determined in a study of blood T cell repertoires in COVID-19. At the level of the study: Sites in the United States, Italy and Spain provided acute and convalescent COVID-19 samples. From T cells, B-cell-depleted T cells, or PBMCs came the material, which was cDNA or gDNA.

CDR3 length equals 15 residues. Germline values: CDR1 SGHRS, CDR2 YFSETQ. Trimming shortened V by 4 bases and J by 0 bases, and 13 bases separated the two germline ends. Either two negative PCRs, clearance, or symptom resolution qualified Cohort 3 donors as recovered. Profiled with immunoSEQ multiplex PCR; TCRdb holds only in-frame clones, not every one. Of fewer than 400,000 clones in the sample, 92% were seen once. The receptor was isolated from a woman aged 30 to 39 who had recovered from COVID-19. The chain is built from TRBV5-1 and TRBJ2-5; TRBD2 might be the D (5 bases). The sample comprised PBMCs or T cells enriched from blood (not recorded which). CDR3 nucleotides: TGCGCCAGCAGCGCCAACCACGGGGACCAAGAGACCCAGTACTTC. Its translation is CASSANHGDQETQYF. The full variable domain, completed using reference TRBV5-1 and TRBJ2-5, is KAGVTQTPRYLIKTRGQQVTLSCSPISGHRSVSWYQQTPGQGLQFLFEYFSETQRNKGNFPGRFSGRQFSNSRSEMNVSTLELGDSALYLCASSANHGDQETQYFGPGTRLLVL.